Listed here is a single T cell receptor (beta chain). Its cognate antigen is unknown. A junction boundary mismatches the germline segment, possibly from a read error. The CDR3 extends over 14 amino acids. Germline lookup yields CDR1 SGHVS and CDR2 FNYEAQ. Previously, flow cytometry had revealed CD8+CD57+ cell expansion in the patients chosen for sequencing. This entry belongs to a study of CD8+CD57+ T cells in acquired aplastic anemia. Study findings and constraints: Overlapping CD8+ CDR3 repertoires of patients and controls contained around 30 shared sequences.

Researchers used genomic DNA as the template to profile TCR beta VDJ and CDR3. Via MiXCR, TCRdb re-called the reads, giving one row per CDR3 protein. Of about 260,000 distinct CDR3 sequences listed, approximately 79% are singletons. The J gene is TRBJ2-5, the V gene TRBV7-6; D unclear. The sequenced sample consisted of sorted CD4+, CD8+, or CD8+CD57+ T cells (not recorded which) from PBMCs. The source of this sequence is a human donor with aplastic anemia. The CDR3 spells CASSAPAETQNLGF. Written as DNA, the CDR3 is TGTGCCAGCAGCGCACCAGCAGAGACCCAGAACCTCGGGTTC.